One and the same sample provided the 29 T cell receptor beta chains below, sequenced in a study of CXCR3-negative and CXCR3-positive naive CD8 T cells (dated by TCRdb to about 2019). TCRdb records NextSeq 550 as the sequencer. The Human TCR Profiling Kit (MiLaboratory) was used to prepare UMI-labeled 5' RACE TRB cDNA libraries. With the reads reprocessed by TCRdb, a single entry stands for each CDR3 protein sequence and no DNA is reported. The table for this sample records about 92,000 distinct CDR3 sequences. Over 1.5% of the sample is in the top ten clones. The sequencing sample was made of naive CXCR3- CD8+ T cells from blood. Explained via the paper, the cell subset or site label denotes: CD45RO-CCR7+CD27+CD95- naive CD8+ T cells lacking CXCR3 (TNR3-). These receptors were taken from a human donor in good health. Some clones in this sample may be carry-over from other donors' samples.

V gene TRBV5-5 combines with J gene TRBJ1-1; TCRdb selects TRBD1, and the lack of DNA leaves this call unchecked. From germline, CDR1 is SGHKS and CDR2 YYEKEE (reference sequence). CDR3 length: 14 amino acids. The CDR3 spells CASSATGRDTEAFF.

V gene TRBV5-6 combines with J gene TRBJ2-7; the TCRdb call, TRBD1, lacks DNA for checking. Per the germline V gene, CDR1 is SGHDT and CDR2 is YYEEEE. This CDR3 region has 16 residues. The CDR3 here is CASSLAGPLIRYEQYF.

V is TRBV14 and J is TRBJ2-7; there is no DNA to check the TCRdb D call of TRBD1. CDR3 length: 14 residues. The germline V gene has CDR1 SGHDN and CDR2 FVKESK. The CDR3 loop reads CASSYWGGSYEQYF.

The V gene is TRBV29-1, the J gene TRBJ2-3; as DNA is missing, the TRBD1 call by TCRdb cannot be tested. The germline CDR1 and CDR2 sequences are SQVTM and ANQGSEA. This CDR3 comprises 15 residues. This CDR3 is CSVEDARGSPDTQYF.

The V call is TRBV15, the J call TRBJ1-1. CDR3 size: 13 residues. CDR1 is LNHNV, CDR2 YYDKDF, per germline (reference sequence). CDR3 sequence reads: CATSMAGITEAFF.

J is TRBJ2-1 and V is TRBV7-8. The CDR3 spans 13 residues. Per the germline V gene, CDR1 is SGHVS and CDR2 is FQNEAQ. The CDR3 loop is CASSLSSYNEQFF.

This chain uses TRBV7-9 with TRBJ1-1. CDR1 is SEHNR and CDR2 is FQNEAQ in the germline V gene (reference sequence). This CDR3 contains 15 residues. The CDR3 is CASSLLMGLDTEAFF.

The CDR3 spells CASSPPPEGRRNTGELFF. V gene TRBV27 combines with J gene TRBJ2-2; TCRdb proposes TRBD1, but this gene call is untestable without DNA. Germline V gene lookup returns CDR1 MNHEY and CDR2 SMNVEV (reference sequence). The CDR3 is 18 amino acids.

The chain recombines TRBV20-1 with TRBJ2-5; there is no DNA to check the TCRdb D call of TRBD2. CDR3 length: 17 residues. Germline loops: CDR1 DFQATT, CDR2 SNEGSKA (reference sequence). The CDR3 is CSARLAGGPLFQETQYF.

V usage is TRBV28 and J usage is TRBJ2-7; absent DNA, TCRdb's TRBD2 call cannot be checked. CDR3 length: 15 amino acids. Per the germline V gene, CDR1 is MDHEN and CDR2 is SYDVKM. The CDR3 reads CASSSEGGGEYEQYF.

The chain has TRBV5-5 and TRBJ2-5; checking the TCRdb D call of TRBD2 is not possible without DNA. Germline V CDR1 and CDR2: SGHKS, YYEKEE (reference sequence). The CDR3 spans 17 residues. The CDR3 reads CASSHRAGDLGVETQYF.

V gene TRBV19 combines with J gene TRBJ2-4; TCRdb returns TRBD1, unconfirmable since there is no DNA. In germline, CDR1 is LNHDA, CDR2 SQIVND (reference sequence). The CDR3 spans 16 residues. This CDR3 is CASSPTGGGFQNIQYF.

V usage is TRBV4-3 and J usage is TRBJ2-7; TCRdb's D call of TRBD1 is untestable without DNA. CDR3 length: 15 amino acids. Germline CDR1 LGHNA, CDR2 YSLEER. CDR3 loop: CASSQDRDGSYEQYF.

This sequence joins TRBV9 and TRBJ2-7; the D call of TRBD2 rests on TCRdb alone, since no DNA is present to check it. The V gene's germline CDR1 is SGDLS and CDR2 YYNGEE. The CDR3 is 15 residues long. The CDR3 protein is CASSPVRRGDYEQYF.

The V and J genes are TRBV7-3 and TRBJ2-1. This CDR3 has 13 amino acids. The germline gives CDR1 SGHTA, CDR2 FQGTGA. The CDR3 reads CASSVGVGNEQFF.

The V call is TRBV5-6, the J call TRBJ2-2. The germline CDR1 and CDR2 sequences are SGHDT and YYEEEE. CDR3 length equals 13 residues. CDR3 in amino acids: CASSLANTGELFF. The variable domain in full, completed from reference TRBV5-6 and TRBJ2-2, reads DAGVTQSPTHLIKTRGQQVTLRCSPKSGHDTVSWYQQALGQGPQFIFQYYEEEERQRGNFPDRFSGHQFPNYSSELNVNALLLGDSALYLCASSLANTGELFFGEGSRLTVL.

The CDR3 sequence is CASSPWTGGSNEQYF. This chain uses TRBV4-1 with TRBJ2-7; the TRBD1 assignment by TCRdb is unverifiable without DNA. This CDR3 has 15 residues. Germline-derived CDR1 and CDR2 are MGHRA and YSYEKL.

This chain connects TRBV15 to TRBJ2-5; without DNA, the TCRdb call of TRBD1 cannot be checked. The length of the CDR3 is 13 residues. Germline V gene lookup returns CDR1 LNHNV and CDR2 YYDKDF (reference sequence). The CDR3 region is CATSTPPRETQYF.

The V gene is TRBV29-1, the J gene TRBJ2-7; checking the TCRdb D call of TRBD1 is not possible without DNA. Germline V CDR1 and CDR2: SQVTM, ANQGSEA. The CDR3 spans 16 residues. The CDR3 protein is CSVEGSRKGQNYEQYF.

J is TRBJ2-7 and V is TRBV7-9; the D gene TCRdb calls, TRBD1, cannot be checked with no DNA. The germline gives CDR1 SEHNR, CDR2 FQNEAQ (reference sequence). This CDR3 has 13 residues. The CDR3: CASSFGQAYEQYF.

V and J are TRBV20-1 and TRBJ2-1. The CDR3 consists of 15 residues. The germline V gene has CDR1 DFQATT and CDR2 SNEGSKA (reference sequence). CDR3 sequence: CSASNVRGSLNEQFF.

The gene calls are TRBV29-1 and TRBJ2-7; there is no DNA to check the TCRdb D call of TRBD1. The CDR3 loop spans 13 amino acids. Germline values: CDR1 SQVTM, CDR2 ANQGSEA. The CDR3 is CSAEAGQGNEQYF.

The chain recombines TRBV6-6 with TRBJ2-3; checking the TCRdb D call of TRBD2 is not possible without DNA. CDR1 and CDR2 from the germline V gene are MNHNY and SVGAGI (reference sequence). There are 18 residues in the CDR3. CDR3 protein: CASSYPEGGPLNEDTQYF.

V and J are TRBV12-3 or TRBV12-4 and TRBJ2-1. This CDR3 has 13 amino acids. The chain's CDR3 is CASSLAVYHEQFF.

V gene TRBV28 combines with J gene TRBJ1-5; TCRdb proposes TRBD1, but this gene call is untestable without DNA. The germline V gene has CDR1 MDHEN and CDR2 SYDVKM. The CDR3 extends over 16 amino acids. This chain's CDR3 is CASSLLTGPSNQPQHF. Full variable domain (remainder filled in from reference TRBV28 and TRBJ1-5): DVKVTQSSRYLVKRTGEKVFLECVQDMDHENMFWYRQDPGLGLRLIYFSYDVKMKEKGDIPEGYSVSREKKERFSLILESASTNQTSMYLCASSLLTGPSNQPQHFGDGTRLSIL.

V is TRBV20-1 and J is TRBJ2-1; TCRdb calls TRBD2, which cannot be checked without DNA. Germline values: CDR1 DFQATT, CDR2 SNEGSKA (reference sequence). CDR3 length equals 14 residues. The CDR3 region is CSASRPSGPHEQFF.

This chain joins TRBV29-1 and TRBJ2-1. CDR1 is SQVTM and CDR2 is ANQGSEA in the germline V gene. The CDR3 sequence is 11 residues long. The CDR3 sequence is CSGRLDDEQFF.

The chain employs TRBV15 and TRBJ2-1; the TCRdb D gene call, TRBD1, has no DNA to confirm it. CDR3 length: 18 residues. Per germline, CDR1 LNHNV and CDR2 YYDKDF (reference sequence). CDR3 sequence reads: CATSRDGQGSTSYNEQFF. The variable domain in full, with the rest retrieved from reference TRBV15 and TRBJ2-1, is DAMVIQNPRYQVTQFGKPVTLSCSQTLNHNVMYWYQQKSSQAPKLLFHYYDKDFNNEADTPDNFQSRRPNTSFCFLDIRSPGLGDTAMYLCATSRDGQGSTSYNEQFFGPGTRLTVL.

V usage is TRBV29-1 and J usage is TRBJ1-1. Germline V CDR1 and CDR2: SQVTM, ANQGSEA. The CDR3 has 13 residues. The chain's CDR3 is CSVVALGNTEAFF.